What follows describes a single TCR beta chain. Its antigen is unknown. The record originates from a study of T cell responses to AZD1222 COVID-19 vaccine. Study-wide results and caveats: Spike was spanned by vaccine-associated CD4 TCRs, with dominance at 160-218 and 743-854. The donors showed a predominance of white British ancestry and of females, with possible underestimation of clonal diversity.

This table comes from immunoSEQ multiplex PCR, and its TCRdb copy is limited to in-frame clones, with some not included. The sample gives 150,000 to 200,000 clones, about 85% of which show up once; 2.5% to 3% is in the top ten. Sequenced material: peripheral blood, taken on day 0 of AZD1222 vaccination. The receptor comes from an adult in good health.

Written as DNA, the CDR3 is TGTGCCAGCACCCCAGCGGGGGGGCGAGGCACTGAAGCTTTCTTT. It translates to CASTPAGGRGTEAFF. This chain uses TRBV6-2 or TRBV6-3 with TRBJ1-1; TRBD1 might be the D (6 bases). CDR1 MNHEY and CDR2 SVGEGT come from the germline V gene. Trimming pared 7 bases from V and 4 bases from J, leaving 19 bases between. CDR3 length equals 15 residues.